This T cell receptor beta chain is from a study of shared clonotypes between healthy human individuals. Study results and caveats: The low donor count limited represented genetic and exposure-history diversity.

V was shortened by 4 bases and J by 15 bases, with 19 bases between the two germline ends. Germline V gives CDR1 MGHDK, CDR2 SYGVNS. The CDR3 has 13 residues. This clone was found once. Antigen: not known. Deep-level settings were used for running the assay. Assay used: immunoSEQ multiplex PCR; TCRdb lists only in-frame clones, some missing. This table has some 2,000,000 clones, around 95% appearing once. The chain has TRBV25-1 and TRBJ2-4, with D perhaps given as TRBD1 or TRBD2 (5 bases each). The clonotype was recovered from a man between 18 and 29 years old in good health. Sequenced input: naive CD4+ T cells sorted from blood. Subset in this sample: CD45RA+ positively selected. The CDR3 sequence: CASSGGKGVRAYF. CDR3 bases: TGTGCCAGCAGTGGAGGCAAGGGAGTCAGGGCGTACTTC.